A selection of T cell receptor beta chains follows, all from one sample in a study of blood T cell repertoires in COVID-19. TCRdb keeps only in-frame clones here, not all; method: immunoSEQ multiplex PCR. The sample lists some 200,000 clones, under 85% occurring once. Material: peripheral blood. These receptors all stem from a woman aged 80 or over with COVID-19, enrolled during active disease. Each CDR3 is given with its conserved first and last residue. A D gene is named only where the DNA matches it firmly. Where a row states a size, it is once, few, many or the class of an expanded clone; other rows omit it.

j_gene	abundance	d_gene	len	v_gene	CDR3aa	CDR3nt
TRBJ2-3	-	TRBD1	15	TRBV5-6	CASSSAGTGAVWQYF	TGTGCCAGCAGCTCGGCCGGGACAGGGGCGGTATGGCAGTATTTT
TRBJ2-4	-	TRBD1	15	TRBV27	CASRGPGRGLYIQYF	TGTGCCAGCAGAGGGCCGGGCAGGGGGCTATACATTCAGTACTTC
TRBJ2-1	-	TRBD2	16	TRBV2	CASRFPLAGFRNEQFF	TGTGCCAGCCGTTTCCCACTAGCGGGATTCAGGAATGAGCAGTTCTTC
TRBJ1-3	-	-	16	TRBV18	CASSPSRPGTGNTIYF	TGTGCCAGCTCACCTTCGAGGCCAGGGACAGGAAACACCATATATTTT
TRBJ2-1	-	TRBD2	15	TRBV6-5	CATKRGLAQYNEQFF	TGTGCCACAAAAAGGGGACTAGCGCAATACAATGAGCAGTTCTTC
TRBJ2-1	-	TRBD1	13	TRBV7-3	CASSATGDGEQFF	TGTGCCAGCAGCGCGACAGGGGATGGTGAGCAGTTCTTC
TRBJ2-3	-	-	13	TRBV10-3	CAISEGLTDTQYF	TGTGCCATCAGTGAGGGGCTCACAGATACGCAGTATTTT
TRBJ1-2	few	-	14	TRBV5-1	CASSVALRGYGYTF	TGCGCCAGCAGCGTGGCCCTACGGGGCTATGGCTACACCTTC
TRBJ1-5	-	-	12	TRBV15	CATSPSGQPQHF	TGTGCCACCAGCCCGTCGGGACAGCCCCAGCATTTT
TRBJ1-2	-	-	12	TRBV6-5	CASSQSGFGYTF	TGTGCCAGCAGTCAATCAGGGTTCGGCTACACCTTC